The 13 T cell receptor beta chains presented below share a single source sample, sequenced in a study of CD8 T cells in ankylosing spondylitis. TCRdb itself ran the 5' RACE reads through MiXCR, one entry per CDR3 protein. This table has approximately 190,000 distinct CDR3 sequences, approximately 12% appearing once. Sequenced input: blood, either unsorted or a sorted T cell fraction (not recorded which). Receptors were obtained from a female donor with ankylosing spondylitis or in good health (not recorded which).

In its sample, this clonotype was seen a few times. The V and J genes are TRBV3-1 and TRBJ1-1, with a weak D call TRBD1 (5 bases). The CDR3 has 14 residues. Germline V lookup: CDR1 LGHDT, CDR2 YNNKEL (reference sequence). Trimming took 3 bases from V and 6 from J, leaving 14 bases between them. The CDR3 DNA reads TGTGCCAGCAGCCATCGTGGACGGGACGCTGAAGCTTTCTTT. This encodes CASSHRGRDAEAFF.

This clonotype was counted ten times or more. CDR3 sequence (DNA): TGTGCCAGCAGCTTGGCCTTAACTGAAGCTTTCTTT. This encodes CASSLALTEAFF. V and J are TRBV5-5 and TRBJ1-1; no clear D gene. The CDR3 covers 12 residues. CDR1 is SGHKS and CDR2 is YYEKEE in the germline V gene (reference sequence). Deletions cut 0 bases from V and 5 bases from J, with 5 bases between.

This chain joins TRBV25-1 and TRBJ1-1, with a possible D match to TRBD1 (5 bases). The CDR3 loop spans 16 amino acids. CDR1 is MGHDK, CDR2 SYGVNS, per germline. With 3 bases removed from V and 1 base from J, the gap between germline ends came to 15 bases. The CDR3 spells CASSDFGGRENTEAFF. CDR3 nucleotides: TGTGCCAGCAGTGACTTCGGGGGTCGTGAGAACACTGAAGCTTTCTTT.

This clonotype was seen at least ten times. The chain uses TRBV7-7 and TRBJ2-7, with TRBD1 matching over 10 bases. The trim removed 5 bases at V and 6 bases at J, leaving 4 bases unmatched. This CDR3 has 13 amino acids. CDR1 is SSHAT, CDR2 FNYEAQ, per germline (reference sequence). The CDR3 coding sequence is TGTGCCAGCAGCCAGGGACAGGGGACCGAGCAGTACTTC. Its translation: CASSQGQGTEQYF.

V and J are TRBV7-2 and TRBJ2-7; possible D gene TRBD2, 6 bases. The CDR3 is made up of 17 amino acids. Looked up from germline, CDR1 is SGHTA and CDR2 is FQGNSA. Trimming took 6 bases from V and 0 from J, leaving 21 bases between them. The CDR3 here is CASRNPYRDSNSYEQYF. CDR3 DNA: TGTGCCAGCAGAAACCCCTACCGGGACTCCAACTCCTACGAGCAGTACTTC.

This clonotype was recorded at least ten times. This chain connects TRBV12-3 or TRBV12-4 to TRBJ1-2, with a tentative D call TRBD1 (5 bases). Between the trimmed V and J ends, which lost 2 bases and 7 bases, there was a span of 11 bases. The CDR3 length is 13 residues. The CDR3 DNA follows: TGTGCCAGCAGTTTACAGGGAAAGGGTGGCTACACCTTC. Translated, it gives CASSLQGKGGYTF.

This clonotype came up many times. CDR3 nucleotide sequence: TGTGCCAGCAGCCCGAAGGGGGGAACTGAAGCTTTCTTT. The encoded protein is CASSPKGGTEAFF. The chain uses TRBV12-3 or TRBV12-4 and TRBJ1-1, with D possibly matching TRBD1 (6 bases). This CDR3 spans 13 amino acids. The V end lost 6 bases, the J end lost 5 bases, and 13 bases lay between the germline ends.

This clonotype was seen a few times. The chain uses TRBV3-1 and TRBJ1-1, with D maybe TRBD1 (6 bases). V shed 1 base and J shed 10 bases, with 13 bases lying between them. This CDR3 has 13 residues. CDR1 is LGHDT, CDR2 YNNKEL, per germline (reference sequence). CDR3 coding DNA: TGTGCCAGCAGCCAAGCCGGGACAAGTGGAGCTTTCTTT. Amino acids: CASSQAGTSGAFF. The whole variable domain, filled in from reference TRBV3-1 and TRBJ1-1, reads DTAVSQTPKYLVTQMGNDKSIKCEQNLGHDTMYWYKQDSKKFLKIMFSYNNKELIINETVPNRFSPKSPDKAHLNLHINSLELGDSAVYFCASSQAGTSGAFFGQGTRLTVV.

This clonotype appeared a few times. The genes are TRBV7-2 and TRBJ2-7; D gene ambiguous. This CDR3 contains 13 residues. The germline V gene encodes CDR1 SGHTA and CDR2 FQGNSA. Trimming cost V 1 base and J 2 bases, with 6 bases left between them. In nucleotides, the CDR3 is TGTGCCAGCAGCTTAGAACGCGCCTACGAGCAGTACTTC. This gives the protein CASSLERAYEQYF.

This clonotype was seen repeatedly, ten times or more. CDR3 coding DNA: TGTGCCAGCAGCCACAATAGCAATCAGCCCCAGCATTTT. Translation gives CASSHNSNQPQHF. The chain links TRBV7-9 to TRBJ1-5, with no clear D. The CDR3 has 13 residues. CDR1 is SEHNR and CDR2 is FQNEAQ in the germline V gene (reference sequence). V was clipped by 5 bases and J by 0 bases, with 5 bases between them.

The genes are TRBV4-2 and TRBJ2-2; 8 bases map to TRBD1. The CDR3 consists of 19 residues. Germline loops: CDR1 LGHNA, CDR2 YNFKEQ. V gave up 4 bases and J gave up 2 bases; unmatched junction bases: 15. The CDR3 region is CASSRRDPTGAKNTGELFF. CDR3 bases: TGTGCCAGCAGCCGGAGGGACCCGACAGGGGCCAAAAACACCGGGGAGCTGTTTTTT.

This clonotype was counted many times. The chain couples TRBV4-3 to TRBJ1-2; maybe TRBD1 (5 bases). V was trimmed by 0 bases and J by 2 bases, leaving 10 bases between them. Germline V gives CDR1 LGHNA, CDR2 YSLEER. The CDR3 extends over 15 amino acids. CDR3 nucleotide sequence: TGCGCCAGCAGCCAAGATGGGACCGGGAACTATGGCTACACCTTC. Protein sequence: CASSQDGTGNYGYTF.

The J gene is TRBJ2-3, the V gene TRBV7-2; 11 bases are shared with TRBD2. The CDR3 runs 15 residues. After removal of 3 bases from V and 3 bases from J, the junction contained 2 bases not matched to a gene. Germline V gene sequence: CDR1 SGHTA, CDR2 FQGNSA. CDR3 residues: CASSFTSGSTDTQYF. CDR3 coding DNA: TGTGCCAGCAGCTTTACTAGCGGGAGTACAGATACGCAGTATTTT.